These T cell receptor beta chains were read from a single sample in a study of T-cell reconstitution after alpha-beta-depleted transplantation in children. TCRdb called the PCR reads again in MiXCR, with one record for every CDR3 protein. The sample holds 700,000 to 950,000 distinct CDR3 sequences, roughly 15% seen once. The sequencing here drew on PBMCs, mostly from graft donor cells, taken 360 days after TCRalphabeta/CD19-depleted stem cell transplant. The origin of the receptors is a male patient between 10 and 17 years old who had a stem cell transplant for acute lymphoblastic leukemia, so the T cells may come from the graft donor. The CDR3 runs from the conserved cysteine through the conserved F or W. D genes are given only for firm matches. Expanded clones are given a class, and other clones once, few, many or no size at all.

D,J,V,size,DNA,CDR3
NA,TRBJ2-6,TRBV29-1,few,TGCAGCGTTGATATCGGTCCCAAACTCTCTGGGGCCAACGTCCTGACTTTC,CSVDIGPKLSGANVLTF
TRBD1,TRBJ2-7,TRBV29-1,NA,TGCAGCGTTGAGAACAGGGGGCTAGGCTACGAGCAGTACTTC,CSVENRGLGYEQYF
NA,TRBJ2-1,TRBV30,once,TGTGCCTGGAGTCGTGGGTCGCGTTACAATGAGCAGTTCTTC,CAWSRGSRYNEQFF
NA,TRBJ2-6,TRBV9,NA,TGTGCCAGCAGCGCCCCCACTGGGGCCAACGTCCTGACTTTC,CASSAPTGANVLTF
NA,TRBJ2-3,TRBV20-1,many,TGCAGTGCTAGAGTTGGGGCTAGCACAGATACGCAGTATTTT,CSARVGASTDTQYF
TRBD1,TRBJ2-5,TRBV2,NA,TGTGCCAGCAGGAGACAGGGGATAGGAGAGACCCAGTACTTC,CASRRQGIGETQYF
TRBD1,TRBJ2-1,TRBV3-1,NA,TGTGCCAGCAGCCTCAATCCCGGGACAGGGGCCCACAATGAGCAGTTCTTC,CASSLNPGTGAHNEQFF
TRBD2,TRBJ2-1,TRBV5-1,NA,TGCGCCAGCAGCTTGGGGTCTAGCGGGAGCGGCAACAATGAGCAGTTCTTC,CASSLGSSGSGNNEQFF
NA,TRBJ2-3,TRBV20-1,many,TGCAGTGTTCCCTTAGCAGATACGCAGTATTTT,CSVPLADTQYF
TRBD2,TRBJ2-5,TRBV27,NA,TGTGCCAGCAGTTTTTTTCCGGGCGGGAGTAGGACCCAGTACTTC,CASSFFPGGSRTQYF
TRBD1,TRBJ1-6,TRBV5-1,few,TGCGCCAGCAGCTTGATCCGGACAGGGGCCCGGGGCTCCTATAATTCACCCCTCCACTTT,CASSLIRTGARGSYNSPLHF
NA,TRBJ2-5,TRBV29-1,many,TGCAGCGTGGCTCATACTCAGCCTACCGGGACCCAGTACTTC,CSVAHTQPTGTQYF
NA,TRBJ2-3,TRBV5-1,NA,TGCGCCAGCAGCTTGGCCTCCGGACACACAGATACGCAGTATTTT,CASSLASGHTDTQYF
TRBD2,TRBJ2-2,TRBV7-3,NA,TGTGCCAGCAGCCCGTTTATGGGTAGCGGGAGAATCACCGGGGAGCTGTTTTTT,CASSPFMGSGRITGELFF
TRBD1,TRBJ2-2,TRBV20-1,NA,TGCAGTGCACGTAGAGGGACAGGGGGAGACACCGGGGAGCTGTTTTTT,CSARRGTGGDTGELFF
NA,TRBJ2-7,TRBV20-1,NA,TGCAGTGCCATGACGGGGGCAAGCTCCTACGAGCAGTACTTC,CSAMTGASSYEQYF
TRBD2,TRBJ2-7,TRBV6-5,NA,TGTGCCAGCAGTTTAACTAGCGGGAGAGAAAACGAGCAGTACTTC,CASSLTSGRENEQYF
NA,TRBJ2-5,TRBV18,NA,TGTGCCAGCTCACTTGGCGGAGTCGGAGAAGAGACCCAGTACTTC,CASSLGGVGEETQYF
TRBD2,TRBJ2-1,TRBV4-1,NA,TGCGCCAGCAGCCAAGATATGGTGGGGCTAGCGGGTTACAATGAGCAGTTCTTC,CASSQDMVGLAGYNEQFF
NA,TRBJ1-1,TRBV7-9,few,TGTGCCAGCAGCCCACTATGGGGGCCTGAAGCTTTCTTT,CASSPLWGPEAFF
NA,TRBJ2-1,TRBV7-6,few,TGTGCCAGCAGCTCTAGGAGATACAATGAGCAGTTCTTC,CASSSRRYNEQFF
NA,TRBJ2-7,TRBV7-3,few,TGTGCCAGTTTCGGGCAGGCTTGGGGCTACGAGCAGTACTTC,CASFGQAWGYEQYF